A selection of T cell receptor beta chains follows, all from one sample in a study of OX40 agonist ivuxolimab in advanced cancers. This table comes from immunoSEQ multiplex PCR, and its TCRdb copy is limited to in-frame clones, with some not included. Among 70,000 to 100,000 clones listed, 70% to 90% were seen once. The sequencing here drew on CD4+ or CD8+ T cells sorted from blood, taken in a trial of the OX40 agonist ivuxolimab. The receptors here all came from an adult with an advanced solid tumor such as melanoma, head and neck, liver or kidney cancer. Both conserved end residues are part of each CDR3. Fields, in order: D gene, clone size, J gene, V gene, CDR3 DNA, CDR3 protein. A D gene is named only where the DNA matches it firmly. Rows give clone size only sometimes, using once, few, many, or a class for an expanded clone.

>-|-|TRBJ1-1|TRBV4-1
TGCGCCACCCGTGGGCAGACGCAGGGCACTGAAGCTTTCTTT
CATRGQTQGTEAFF
>-|-|TRBJ2-5|TRBV28
TGTGCCAGCAGCTCCGGGACGGGGGTTCAAGGGACCCAGTACTTC
CASSSGTGVQGTQYF
>-|-|TRBJ2-7|TRBV2
TGTGCCAGCAGTGAAATCAGGAGCTCCTACGAGCAGTACTTC
CASSEIRSSYEQYF
>-|-|TRBJ2-3|TRBV18
TGTGCCAGCTCACTGAGCACAGATACGCAGTATTTT
CASSLSTDTQYF
>-|once|TRBJ2-3|TRBV5-1
TGCGCCAGCAGCCCCCTGGGTACACCGGGAACAGATACACAGTATTTT
CASSPLGTPGTDTQYF
>-|-|TRBJ2-7|TRBV7-2
TGTGCCAGCAGCTCTAGTCACAGCTCCTACGAGCAGTACTTC
CASSSSHSSYEQYF
>-|-|TRBJ2-1|TRBV6-1
TGTGCCAGCAGTGCCCAGGGTAGCTCCTACAATGAGCAGTTCTTC
CASSAQGSSYNEQFF
>-|-|TRBJ2-2|TRBV6-5
TGTGCCAGCAGTTACTCGCGAGACACCGGGGAGCTGTTTTTT
CASSYSRDTGELFF
>-|few|TRBJ2-2|TRBV5-1
TGCGCCAGCAGCCCAGGACTCGAACCCACCGGGGAGCTGTTTTTT
CASSPGLEPTGELFF
>-|-|TRBJ2-3|TRBV7-2
TGTGCCAGCAGCACTCTAGCCACAGATACGCAGTATTTT
CASSTLATDTQYF
>-|-|TRBJ2-1|TRBV18
TGTGCCAGCTCACAAGCGGACGATCATGGGGAGCAGTTCTTC
CASSQADDHGEQFF
>TRBD2|once|TRBJ2-7|TRBV7-9
TGTGCCAGCAGCTTACTTAAAGCGGGAGGGCCGGACGAGCAGTACTTC
CASSLLKAGGPDEQYF
>TRBD1|-|TRBJ1-4|TRBV5-1
TGCGCCAGCAGCTTTGCTTATTCAGGGGGTCCAACTAATGAAAAACTGTTTTTT
CASSFAYSGGPTNEKLFF
>-|once|TRBJ2-1|TRBV28
TGTGCCAGCATGAGCGCCCCTGCAAATGAGCAGTTCTTC
CASMSAPANEQFF
>TRBD1|-|TRBJ2-5|TRBV6-1
TGTGCCAGCAGAAAAGACAGGGCGTGGGAGACCCAGTACTTC
CASRKDRAWETQYF
>-|-|TRBJ2-1|TRBV9
TGTGCCAGCAGCTCAGGCCGCCGCTCCTACAATGAGCAGTTCTTC
CASSSGRRSYNEQFF
>-|-|TRBJ1-1|TRBV29-1
TGCAGCGTTTCAGGAGGAGACACTGAAGCTTTCTTT
CSVSGGDTEAFF
>TRBD2|-|TRBJ2-1|TRBV30
TGTGCCTGGAGTCAGGGACTAGCGGGAGGGGTTGAGCAGTTCTTC
CAWSQGLAGGVEQFF
>TRBD2|-|TRBJ2-7|TRBV5-6
TGTGCCAGCGGGCTAGCGGGAGGCGGTCAGCAGTACTTC
CASGLAGGGQQYF
>-|many|TRBJ1-2|TRBV28
TGTGCCAGCAGTTTATCGGCAGGGAGGTATGGCTACACCTTC
CASSLSAGRYGYTF
>TRBD1|-|TRBJ2-3|TRBV4-2
TGTGCCAGCAGCCAAACCCTCCCCGGGACAGGGGTGGCAGATACGCAGTATTTT
CASSQTLPGTGVADTQYF
>-|-|TRBJ1-2|TRBV5-6
TGTGCCAGCAGCTTGTACCAGGGCCCAGGCACAGGGAGCCATGGCTACACCTTC
CASSLYQGPGTGSHGYTF
>-|-|TRBJ2-6|TRBV5-6
TGTGCCAGCAGCCGTCCGACTGGGGCCAACGTCCTGACTTTC
CASSRPTGANVLTF
>-|-|TRBJ2-7|TRBV5-1
TGCGCCAGCAGCTTGGTTCAGGGATCGAACGAGCAGTACTTC
CASSLVQGSNEQYF
>-|-|TRBJ1-5|TRBV19
TGTGCCAGTAGTATATTGGTGAGGGAAAAACAGCCCCAGCATTTT
CASSILVREKQPQHF
>-|once|TRBJ2-2|TRBV7-3
TGTGCCAGCAGCAGAGAGGGGACTGCGGGAGGGGAGCTGTTTTTT
CASSREGTAGGELFF
>-|-|TRBJ2-2|TRBV10-1
TGCGCCAGCAGTGAGTCGGGTGGGTCGAGGACCGGGGAGCTGTTTTTT
CASSESGGSRTGELFF
>-|few|TRBJ2-2|TRBV30
TGTGCCTGGAGTGTAGAAGAAACCGGGGAGCTGTTTTTT
CAWSVEETGELFF